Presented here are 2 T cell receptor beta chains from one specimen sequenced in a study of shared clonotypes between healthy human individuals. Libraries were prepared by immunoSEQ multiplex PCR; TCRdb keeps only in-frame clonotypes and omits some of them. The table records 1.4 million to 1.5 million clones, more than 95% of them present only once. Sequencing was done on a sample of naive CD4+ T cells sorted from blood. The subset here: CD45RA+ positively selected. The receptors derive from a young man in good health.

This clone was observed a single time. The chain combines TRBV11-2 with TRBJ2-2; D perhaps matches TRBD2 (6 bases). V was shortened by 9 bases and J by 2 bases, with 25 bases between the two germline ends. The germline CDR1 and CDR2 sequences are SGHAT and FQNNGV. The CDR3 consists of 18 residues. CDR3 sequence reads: CASSPNSWGRPNTGELFF. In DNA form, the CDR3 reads TGTGCCAGTAGCCCCAACTCTTGGGGGAGGCCAAACACCGGGGAGCTGTTTTTT.

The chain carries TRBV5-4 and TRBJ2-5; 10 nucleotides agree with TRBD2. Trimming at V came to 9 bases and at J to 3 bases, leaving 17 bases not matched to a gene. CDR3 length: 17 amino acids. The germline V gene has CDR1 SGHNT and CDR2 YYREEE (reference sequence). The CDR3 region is CATEGLAPGEGKETQYF. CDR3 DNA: TGTGCCACCGAGGGACTAGCGCCGGGCGAGGGGAAAGAGACCCAGTACTTC. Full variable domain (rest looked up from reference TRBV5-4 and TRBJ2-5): ETGVTQSPTHLIKTRGQQVTLRCSSQSGHNTVSWYQQALGQGPQFIFQYYREEENGRGNFPPRFSGLQFPNYSSELNVNALELDDSALYLCATEGLAPGEGKETQYFGPGTRLLVL.